A single sample gave rise to the 20 T cell receptor beta chains below, sequenced in a study of blood T cell repertoires in COVID-19. The method was immunoSEQ multiplex PCR; TCRdb's version includes in-frame clones alone and lacks a portion of them. This table has roughly 250,000 clones, approximately 80% appearing once. The sequenced sample consisted of peripheral blood. These TCRs come from a human donor in a cohort sampled during active COVID-19.

The genes are TRBV27 and TRBJ2-7, with TRBD1 as a possible D gene (5 bases). Trimming cost V 0 bases and J 7 bases, with 16 bases left between them. Germline CDR1 and CDR2: MNHEY and SMNVEV (reference sequence). The CDR3 is made up of 15 amino acids. As DNA, the CDR3 is TGTGCCAGCAGTTTATCCCCAGGGCACCTGGGGGAGCAGTACTTC. Encoded protein: CASSLSPGHLGEQYF.

This clone was recorded once. The genes are TRBV4-3 and TRBJ2-7; 8 nucleotides agree with TRBD2. The V gene's germline CDR1 is LGHNA and CDR2 YSLEER. V shed 0 bases and J 4 bases; nucleotides not matched to a gene: 5. The CDR3 is 15 amino acids. CDR3 protein: CASSQESLAGYEQYF. As DNA, the CDR3 is TGCGCCAGCAGCCAAGAGAGCCTAGCGGGTTACGAGCAGTACTTC.

CDR3 nucleotide sequence: TGTGCCAGCAGCTTATTAATAAGGCGGGGGGGGGATACGCAGTATTTT. Translated: CASSLLIRRGGDTQYF. The rearrangement joins TRBV5-4 to TRBJ2-3, with 9 nucleotides matching TRBD2. The CDR3 is 16 amino acids. V shed 2 bases and J 6 bases; nucleotides not matched to a gene: 10. CDR1 SGHNT and CDR2 YYREEE come from the germline V gene (reference sequence).

This clone was seen once. The chain couples TRBV4-3 to TRBJ2-2; TRBD1 is a possible D gene (6 bases). V dropped 7 bases and J dropped 4 bases, with 13 bases sitting between them. The CDR3 is 14 residues long. CDR1 LGHNA and CDR2 YSLEER come from the germline V gene. DNA for the CDR3: TGCGCCAGCACGACCACAGGGTTCACCGGGGAGCTGTTTTTT. It yields the protein CASTTTGFTGELFF.

The chain has TRBV23-1 and TRBJ1-6; no clear D gene. TRBV23-1 falls under the ORF class, with uncertain function. The CDR3 extends over 15 amino acids. The ends were cut back, 0 bases at V and 3 bases at J, with 6 bases in the middle. CDR3 loop: CASSQSRFYNSPLHF. The CDR3 nucleotides are TGCGCCAGCAGTCAATCGAGGTTCTATAATTCACCCCTCCACTTT.

J is TRBJ1-2 and V is TRBV18; D is ambiguous. The CDR3 is 17 amino acids. CDR1 and CDR2 from the germline V gene are KGHSH and LQKENI. V shed 4 bases and J shed 0 bases, with 18 bases lying between them. The CDR3 loop is CASSLTTSETTNYGYTF. CDR3 DNA sequence: TGTGCCAGCTCACTCACAACGTCCGAGACAACTAACTATGGCTACACCTTC.

The chain joins TRBV4-1 to TRBJ2-5; TRBD2 agrees at 7 bases. The CDR3 extends over 15 amino acids. V lost 4 bases, J lost 5 bases, and 10 bases stayed unmatched. From germline, CDR1 is MGHRA and CDR2 YSYEKL. The chain's CDR3 is CASSPSGTAGETQYF. The CDR3 nucleotides are TGCGCCAGCAGCCCGAGCGGGACGGCGGGGGAGACCCAGTACTTC.

The chain joins TRBV19 to TRBJ1-5; 9 bases are shared with TRBD1. From germline, CDR1 is LNHDA and CDR2 SQIVND (reference sequence). The junction had 3 bases not matched to a gene; V was cut back by 6 bases and J by 0 bases. The CDR3 has 15 residues. The CDR3 protein is CASRIQGASNQPQHF. The CDR3 region has the DNA TGTGCCAGTAGGATACAGGGGGCTAGCAATCAGCCCCAGCATTTT. Full variable domain (remainder filled in from reference TRBV19 and TRBJ1-5): DGGITQSPKYLFRKEGQNVTLSCEQNLNHDAMYWYRQDPGQGLRLIYYSQIVNDFQKGDIAEGYSVSREKKESFPLTVTSAQKNPTAFYLCASRIQGASNQPQHFGDGTRLSIL.

The gene calls are TRBV9 and TRBJ2-1; 9 bases fit TRBD1. This CDR3 comprises 16 residues. The trim removed 0 bases at V and 8 bases at J, leaving 9 bases unmatched. CDR1 is SGDLS, CDR2 YYNGEE, per germline. CDR3 amino acids: CASSVAGTGLGDEQFF. DNA of the CDR3: TGTGCCAGCAGCGTAGCTGGGACAGGGCTCGGCGATGAGCAGTTCTTC.

The rearrangement uses TRBV7-6 and TRBJ2-2, with D possibly being TRBD1 (5 bases). Germline loops: CDR1 SGHVS, CDR2 FNYEAQ. The CDR3 sequence is 15 residues long. V was trimmed by 4 bases and J by 2 bases, leaving 11 bases between them. This chain's CDR3 is CASSSQATNTGELFF. The CDR3 coding sequence is TGTGCCAGCAGCTCACAGGCCACAAACACCGGGGAGCTGTTTTTT.

The V and J genes are TRBV7-9 and TRBJ2-7; 7 bases fit TRBD2. CDR1 SEHNR and CDR2 FQNEAQ come from the germline V gene (reference sequence). V was pared by 8 bases and J by 6 bases, with 10 bases of the junction left unmatched. The CDR3 sequence is 13 residues long. CDR3 nucleotides: TGTGCCAGCGGCGGCGGGAGCACCCCCGAGCAGTACTTC. It specifies CASGGGSTPEQYF.

The CDR3 DNA reads TGTGCCAGCAGTTCATGGCGGGGAGAAGTCAAAAACATTCAGTACTTC. Translating it yields CASSSWRGEVKNIQYF. The chain joins TRBV6-5 to TRBJ2-4, with D possibly being TRBD2 (6 bases). The CDR3 sequence is 16 residues long. V was clipped by 4 bases and J by 3 bases, with 16 bases between them. Germline V gene data show CDR1 as MNHEY and CDR2 as SVGAGI.

The V and J genes are TRBV27 and TRBJ1-2; tentatively, D is TRBD1 (5 bases). From germline, CDR1 is MNHEY and CDR2 SMNVEV (reference sequence). The V end was cut by 2 bases, the J end by 1 base, with 14 bases between. The CDR3 is 16 residues long. The CDR3 region is CASSLLYRQGNYGYTF. The CDR3 DNA sequence: TGTGCCAGCAGTTTACTTTATAGGCAGGGTAACTATGGCTACACCTTC.

This clone was seen only a few times. V is TRBV18 and J is TRBJ1-1, with TRBD1 as a possible D gene (5 bases). Germline V CDR1 and CDR2: KGHSH, LQKENI. V was shortened by 3 bases and J by 5 bases, with 10 bases between the two germline ends. This CDR3 region has 13 residues. As DNA, the CDR3 is TGTGCCAGCTCACCGCTCGACAGTACTGAAGCTTTCTTT. Translation: CASSPLDSTEAFF. The full variable domain, in which reference TRBV18 and TRBJ1-1 provide the parts outside the CDR3, is NAGVMQNPRHLVRRRGQEARLRCSPMKGHSHVYWYRQLPEEGLKFMVYLQKENIIDESGMPKERFSAEFPKEGPSILRIQQVVRGDSAAYFCASSPLDSTEAFFGQGTRLTVV.

This sequence joins TRBV5-8 and TRBJ1-1; no definite D call. This CDR3 has 14 residues. Germline-derived CDR1 and CDR2 are SGHTS and YDEGEE. V was trimmed by 0 bases and J by 4 bases, leaving 10 bases between them. CDR3 coding DNA: TGTGCCAGCAGCTTGGGGGGAGGTGGCACTGAAGCTTTCTTT. This sequence encodes CASSLGGGGTEAFF.

This chain uses TRBV24-1 with TRBJ2-1; the match to TRBD1 covers 9 bases. CDR1 KGHDR and CDR2 SFDVKD come from the germline V gene. The CDR3 spans 17 residues. V shed 4 bases and J 6 bases; nucleotides not matched to a gene: 12. In DNA form, the CDR3 reads TGTGCCACCAGTGAAGCCGTACAGGGGGCCCGAACCAATGAGCAGTTCTTC. This translates into CATSEAVQGARTNEQFF.

This clone appeared a single time. The J gene is TRBJ2-7, the V gene TRBV3-1 (or the pseudogene TRBV3-2); D is uncertain. The CDR3 has 14 amino acids. V was cut by 0 bases and J by 3 bases, with 9 bases left in between. The germline V gene encodes CDR1 LGHDT and CDR2 YNNKEL (reference sequence). The CDR3 region is CASSQDGPLYEQYF. CDR3 in DNA: TGTGCCAGCAGCCAAGATGGCCCCCTCTACGAGCAGTACTTC.

This clone occurred a few times. The gene calls are TRBV29-1 and TRBJ2-2; TRBD1 matches at 11 bases. The length of the CDR3 is 14 residues. The germline CDR1 and CDR2 sequences are SQVTM and ANQGSEA. V dropped 4 bases and J dropped 6; count of bases not matched to a gene: 4. The CDR3 sequence is CSVAGTGGSGELFF. The CDR3 DNA follows: TGCAGCGTTGCCGGGACAGGGGGTTCCGGGGAGCTGTTTTTT.

As to this clone: Other DNA sequences from this sample encode an identical CDR3 as well. The V call is TRBV7-8, the J call TRBJ1-5; D not resolved. V was clipped by 0 bases and J by 1 base, with 7 bases between them. Germline V lookup: CDR1 SGHVS, CDR2 FQNEAQ. The CDR3 has 15 amino acids. The CDR3 loop is CASSLAGGSNQPQHF. The CDR3 region has the DNA TGTGCCAGCAGCTTAGCGGGAGGGAGCAATCAGCCCCAGCATTTT.

The V and J genes are TRBV5-1 and TRBJ1-2, with TRBD1 identical over 7 bases. CDR3 length: 14 amino acids. Per the germline V gene, CDR1 is SGHRS and CDR2 is YFSETQ. Unmatched junction bases numbered 8, after V lost 4 bases and J lost 5 bases. The CDR3 here is CASSQTGTAYGYTF. CDR3 nucleotides: TGCGCCAGCAGCCAGACAGGGACCGCATATGGCTACACCTTC.